This TCR beta chain appears in the sequencing data of a study of cytotoxic CD8 clonotypes in ibrutinib-treated CLL. Looking at the study overall: Responses comprised approximately 25 partial and 2 complete; at median around 70 months, approximately 14 remained remitted and some twelve progressed. Regarding the study as a whole: In comparison with age-matched healthy donors, baseline clonality was higher and tracked circulating CD8+ T-cell counts. Public clonotypes, found uncommonly, either contracted or stayed stable on treatment.

The table came from immunoSEQ multiplex PCR; TCRdb's copy has only in-frame clones and leaves some out. The table has roughly 220,000 clones, approximately 79% seen once; the top ten hold over 9.5%. Points on this clone: Its antigen is still unknown.

The CDR3 totals 10 residues. Germline V gene sequence: CDR1 GTSNPN, CDR2 SVGIG (reference sequence). The chain uses TRBV30 and TRBJ1-2; D is unresolved. The sample consisted of PBMCs, taken after 12 months of ibrutinib treatment. The TCR sequence derives from a human donor with chronic lymphocytic leukemia. The CDR3 sequence is CAWGEGPYTF. The CDR3 DNA is TGTGCTTGGGGTGAGGGTCCCTACACCTTC.